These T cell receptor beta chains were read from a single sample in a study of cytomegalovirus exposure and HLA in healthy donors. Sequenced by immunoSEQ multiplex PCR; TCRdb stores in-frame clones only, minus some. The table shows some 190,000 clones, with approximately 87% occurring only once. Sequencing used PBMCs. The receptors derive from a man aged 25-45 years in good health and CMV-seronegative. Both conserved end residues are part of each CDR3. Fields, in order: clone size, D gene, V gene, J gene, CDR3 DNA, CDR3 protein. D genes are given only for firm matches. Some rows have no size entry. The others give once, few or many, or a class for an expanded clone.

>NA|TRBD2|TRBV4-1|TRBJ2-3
TGCGCCAGCAGCTCGGAGGGCGGGAGGACCATCCTCAGCGGTACGCAGTATTTT
CASSSEGGRTILSGTQYF
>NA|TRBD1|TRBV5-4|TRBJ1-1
TGTGCCAGCAGCCCTCCCCTGGGACAGGGAAACACTGAAGCTTTCTTT
CASSPPLGQGNTEAFF
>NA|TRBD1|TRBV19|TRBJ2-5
TGTGCCAGTAGCTTCGGACAGGTGGGGGAGACCCAGTACTTC
CASSFGQVGETQYF
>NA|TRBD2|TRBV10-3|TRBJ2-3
TGTGCCATCAGAGGATCGGGACTAGCGACAGATACGCAGTATTTT
CAIRGSGLATDTQYF
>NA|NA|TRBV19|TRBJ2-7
TGTGCCAGTAGTGGGGGGACCGCATACGAGCAGTACTTC
CASSGGTAYEQYF
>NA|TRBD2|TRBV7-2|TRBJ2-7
TGTGCCAGCAGCTCAGCACTTAGCGGGAGCCTCGAGCAGTACTTC
CASSSALSGSLEQYF
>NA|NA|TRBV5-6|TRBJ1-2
TGTGCCAGCAGACAGCATCACTATGGCTACACCTTC
CASRQHHYGYTF
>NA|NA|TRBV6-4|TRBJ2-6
TGTGCCAGCAGTGATATCCTGTCTGGGGCCAACGTCCTGACTTTC
CASSDILSGANVLTF
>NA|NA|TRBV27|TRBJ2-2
TGTGCCAGCGCCAGGATCTCCGGGGAGCTGTTTTTT
CASARISGELFF
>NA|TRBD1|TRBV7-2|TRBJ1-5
TGTGCCAGCAGCTTAGCAAAGGACAGGGGACAGCCCCAGCATTTT
CASSLAKDRGQPQHF
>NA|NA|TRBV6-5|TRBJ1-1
TGTGCCAGCAGGGCATTAAATCAAGCTTTCTTT
CASRALNQAFF
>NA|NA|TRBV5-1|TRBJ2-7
TGCGCCAGCAGCTCGGGGGCGGGGGCGAACGAGCAGTACTTC
CASSSGAGANEQYF
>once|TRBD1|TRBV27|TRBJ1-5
TGTGCCAGCAGTCCGACAGGGAAGGTTCAGCCCCAGCATTTT
CASSPTGKVQPQHF
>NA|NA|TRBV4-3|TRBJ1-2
TGCGCCAGCAGCCAACTGACGGGGGAAGGCTACACCTTC
CASSQLTGEGYTF
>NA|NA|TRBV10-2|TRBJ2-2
TGCGCCAGCAGGGGTGAGGGACTGAGCACCGGGGAGCTGTTTTTT
CASRGEGLSTGELFF
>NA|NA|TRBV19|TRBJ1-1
TGTGCCAGTAGTGTCCCCTTAAGGAGCACTGAAGCTTTCTTT
CASSVPLRSTEAFF
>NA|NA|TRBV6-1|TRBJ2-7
TGTGCCAGCAGTGCGTTTGGCTGGTACGAGCAGTACTTC
CASSAFGWYEQYF
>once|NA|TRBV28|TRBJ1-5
TGTGCCAGCAGCGCGGAGGGCCTTGGCAATCAGCCCCAGCATTTT
CASSAEGLGNQPQHF
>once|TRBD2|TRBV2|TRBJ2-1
TGTGCCAGCAGCGTTCTAGCGGAGAGGGGCAATGAGCAGTTCTTC
CASSVLAERGNEQFF
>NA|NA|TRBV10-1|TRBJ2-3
TGCGCCAGCAGTGAGTCACAAGCGGGCCTTAGCACAGATACGCAGTATTTT
CASSESQAGLSTDTQYF
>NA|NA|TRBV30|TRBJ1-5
TGTGCCTGGACCCTAGATCCGAATCAGCCCCAGCATTTT
CAWTLDPNQPQHF
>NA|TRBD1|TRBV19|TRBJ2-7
TGTGCCAGTAGTATTGGGGGCCAGGGGGAGAACGAGCAGTACTTC
CASSIGGQGENEQYF
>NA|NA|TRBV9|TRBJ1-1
TGTGCCAGCAGCGTAGCTACACCACAGTCTGAAGCTTTCTTT
CASSVATPQSEAFF